Included here is one T cell receptor beta chain sequence, with context. CDR1 and CDR2 from the germline V gene are SGHRS and YFSETQ. The CDR3 covers 16 residues. Trimming pared 0 bases from V and 2 bases from J, leaving 12 bases between. The data were obtained in a study of blood T cell repertoires in COVID-19. Assay: immunoSEQ multiplex PCR; the TCRdb copy retains only in-frame clones and omits some. Of about 190,000 clones listed, 84% were seen once; the top ten hold approximately 14%. The origin of this receptor is a man in his thirties or forties with active or convalescent COVID-19. The chain combines TRBV5-1 with TRBJ2-1, with a weak D call TRBD1 (6 bases). Sequencing was performed on peripheral blood. The CDR3 DNA is TGCGCCAGCAGCTTGGCCGGGACAACAACCTACAATGAGCAGTTCTTC. Protein sequence: CASSLAGTTTYNEQFF.